The rows below give T cell receptor beta chains drawn from one sample of a study of blood T cell repertoires in COVID-19. The repertoire was sequenced with immunoSEQ multiplex PCR; TCRdb's copy has only in-frame clones and lacks some. The profile shows 150,000 to 200,000 clones, around 86% of them singletons. The sample was peripheral blood. The receptors were sampled from a man in his 70s who had recovered from COVID-19. Both conserved end residues are part of each CDR3. The D gene is left open where the match is weak. The listing skips clone size in some rows; elsewhere it reads once, few, many or a size class.

j_call | d_call | clone_size | v_call | cdr3_aa | cdr3_nt
TRBJ2-4 | - | - | TRBV19 | CASSPRTLSLVAKNIQYF | TGTGCCAGTAGTCCAAGGACACTTAGCTTAGTAGCCAAAAACATTCAGTACTTC
TRBJ2-7 | TRBD2 | - | TRBV19 | CASRLAGGPYEQYF | TGTGCCAGTAGACTAGCGGGAGGGCCCTACGAGCAGTACTTC
TRBJ2-2 | TRBD2 | few | TRBV18 | CASSPQSAGGRNTGELFF | TGTGCCAGCTCACCACAGTCAGCGGGAGGGAGGAACACCGGGGAGCTGTTTTTT
TRBJ2-7 | TRBD2 | - | TRBV5-1 | CASSLLASGAGTYEQYF | TGCGCCAGCAGCTTGTTGGCTAGCGGGGCGGGGACCTACGAGCAGTACTTC
TRBJ1-2 | - | - | TRBV11-2 | CASSLVGGDYGYTF | TGTGCCAGCAGCTTAGTCGGCGGGGACTATGGCTACACCTTC
TRBJ1-4 | TRBD1 | - | TRBV6-5 | CASRSGDRDEKLFF | TGTGCCAGCAGGAGCGGGGACAGGGACGAAAAACTGTTTTTT
TRBJ1-3 | TRBD1 | - | TRBV19 | CARVVTTGSSVRGTIYF | TGTGCCAGGGTAGTTACGACAGGGTCTTCCGTCCGTGGCACCATATATTTT
TRBJ2-1 | TRBD2 | - | TRBV3-1/TRBV3-2 | CASSPGLAGDNEQFF | TGTGCCAGCAGCCCGGGACTAGCGGGAGACAATGAGCAGTTCTTC
TRBJ2-5 | - | - | TRBV7-2 | CASSSYREETQYF | TGTGCCAGCAGCAGTTACAGGGAAGAGACCCAGTACTTC
TRBJ1-5 | - | - | TRBV30 | CAWSVRGNQPQHF | TGTGCCTGGAGTGTAAGGGGGAATCAGCCCCAGCATTTT
TRBJ1-2 | - | - | TRBV3-1/TRBV3-2 | CASSPRALNYGYTF | TGTGCCAGCAGCCCGAGGGCCCTAAACTATGGCTACACCTTC
TRBJ1-2 | - | - | TRBV5-4 | CASSSPGGLYGYTF | TGTGCCAGCAGCTCCCCGGGAGGACTATATGGCTACACCTTC
TRBJ2-5 | TRBD1 | - | TRBV11-3 | CASSARTGAKKQETQYF | TGTGCCAGCAGTGCAAGGACAGGCGCTAAGAAACAAGAGACCCAGTACTTC
TRBJ1-2 | TRBD1 | once | TRBV5-8 | CASSPPGQLIDFYGYTF | TGTGCCAGCAGCCCCCCGGGACAGCTCATCGATTTCTATGGCTACACCTTC
TRBJ1-2 | - | - | TRBV25-1 | CASSGQGKGLNYGYTF | TGTGCCAGCAGTGGTCAGGGAAAAGGGTTGAACTATGGCTACACCTTC
TRBJ2-2 | - | - | TRBV10-3 | CAISESGETTGELFF | TGTGCCATCAGTGAGTCTGGGGAGACCACCGGGGAGCTGTTTTTT
TRBJ2-7 | - | - | TRBV21-1 | CASSKGQGLPYEQYF | TGTGCCAGCAGCAAAGGACAGGGACTCCCCTACGAGCAGTACTTC
TRBJ2-5 | TRBD2 | - | TRBV7-2 | CASIPEGLAGRTQYF | TGTGCCAGCATACCAGAGGGGCTAGCGGGACGGACCCAGTACTTC
TRBJ2-1 | - | - | TRBV7-8 | CASSFQLPSYNEQFF | TGTGCCAGCAGCTTTCAACTCCCCTCCTACAATGAGCAGTTCTTC
TRBJ1-5 | TRBD1 | - | TRBV7-8 | CASSLADRGNQPQHF | TGTGCCAGCAGCTTAGCTGACAGGGGTAATCAGCCCCAGCATTTT
TRBJ2-3 | TRBD2 | - | TRBV2 | CASSALTSGGTDTQYF | TGTGCCAGCAGTGCCCTAACTAGCGGGGGCACAGATACGCAGTATTTT
TRBJ1-3 | - | - | TRBV10-2 | CASSPGSLSGNTIYF | TGCGCCAGCAGCCCGGGATCTCTGAGTGGAAACACCATATATTTT
TRBJ1-1 | - | - | TRBV5-6 | CASSLVRQSNTEAFF | TGTGCCAGCAGCTTGGTGCGGCAGAGCAACACTGAAGCTTTCTTT
TRBJ2-3 | TRBD2 | - | TRBV5-1 | CASSLISGDTDTQYF | TGCGCCAGCAGCTTAATTAGCGGGGACACAGATACGCAGTATTTT
TRBJ2-7 | TRBD2 | - | TRBV27 | CARHTSGSWDYEQYF | TGTGCCAGACATACTAGCGGGAGCTGGGATTACGAGCAGTACTTC
TRBJ2-1 | TRBD1 | - | TRBV28 | CASTRTGTNEQFF | TGTGCCAGCACTAGGACAGGAACCAATGAGCAGTTCTTC
TRBJ2-1 | TRBD2 | once | TRBV9 | CASSARLAGTLNNEQFF | TGTGCCAGCAGCGCAAGACTAGCGGGGACCCTCAACAATGAGCAGTTCTTC
TRBJ1-6 | - | - | TRBV28 | CASSLSDSDHSPLHF | TGTGCCAGCAGTTTATCGGACAGCGACCATTCACCCCTCCACTTT
TRBJ2-7 | - | - | TRBV9 | CASSVGTAQGEQYF | TGTGCCAGCAGCGTAGGGACTGCCCAGGGGGAGCAGTACTTC
TRBJ1-3 | - | - | TRBV12-3/TRBV12-4 | CAVGASSGNTIYF | TGTGCAGTGGGGGCAAGTTCTGGAAACACCATATATTTT
TRBJ1-4 | - | - | TRBV18 | CASSLTDIKNEKLFF | TGTGCCAGCTCACTAACGGACATCAAAAATGAAAAACTGTTTTTT
TRBJ1-1 | - | - | TRBV3-1/TRBV3-2 | CASSQERTAMNTEAFF | TGTGCCAGCAGCCAAGAGCGGACAGCCATGAACACTGAAGCTTTCTTT
TRBJ2-2 | - | - | TRBV4-1 | CASSLSLGENTGELFF | TGCGCCAGCAGCCTAAGCCTAGGGGAGAACACCGGGGAGCTGTTTTTT